These T cell receptor beta chains were read from a single sample in a study of cytomegalovirus exposure and HLA in healthy donors. TCRdb's copy holds only in-frame clones and misses some; the assay was immunoSEQ multiplex PCR. The table lists some 140,000 clones, 75% to 80% of them singletons. The specimen was PBMCs. Source of these receptors: a male donor in good health and CMV-seronegative. CDR3s include the opening cysteine and the closing phenylalanine or tryptophan. Each record gives: D gene, V gene, J gene, clone size, CDR3 length, CDR3 protein, CDR3 DNA. The D gene is left open where the match is weak. Clone sizes are given selectively: once, few, many, or a class where the clone is expanded.

>.|TRBV7-9|TRBJ2-1|.|14
CASRGNGLYNEQFF
TGTGCCAGCAGGGGCAACGGACTCTACAATGAGCAGTTCTTC
>TRBD2|TRBV5-1|TRBJ2-2|.|13
CASMAGGSGELFF
TGCGCCAGCATGGCGGGGGGTTCCGGGGAGCTGTTTTTT
>TRBD2|TRBV7-3|TRBJ2-3|.|16
CASSRSLAGGTDTQYF
TGTGCCAGCAGTCGCTCCTTAGCGGGGGGGACAGATACGCAGTATTTT
>TRBD1|TRBV9|TRBJ1-6|once|15
CASSPRTGVNSPLHF
TGTGCCAGCAGCCCACGGACAGGGGTTAATTCACCCCTCCACTTT
>.|TRBV10-3|TRBJ2-7|few|14
CAISVTGVSYEQYF
TGTGCCATCAGTGTCACCGGGGTCTCCTACGAGCAGTACTTC
>TRBD2|TRBV7-2|TRBJ2-1|once|15
CASSWTSGGGNEQFF
TGTGCCAGCAGCTGGACTAGCGGGGGAGGTAATGAGCAGTTCTTC
>.|TRBV4-3|TRBJ1-4|.|15
CASSQDQTVNEKLFF
TGCGCCAGCAGCCAAGATCAGACAGTCAATGAAAAACTGTTTTTT
>.|TRBV4-3|TRBJ2-3|few|14
CASSQDSGTDTQYF
TGCGCCAGCAGCCAAGATTCCGGCACAGATACGCAGTATTTT
>TRBD1|TRBV5-8|TRBJ2-5|.|15
CASSPGTGFQETQYF
TGTGCCAGCAGCCCGGGGACAGGCTTCCAAGAGACCCAGTACTTC
>TRBD1|TRBV5-1|TRBJ2-2|.|15
CASSRTGAATGELFF
TGCGCCAGCAGCCGGACAGGGGCGGCCACCGGGGAGCTGTTTTTT
>.|TRBV9|TRBJ1-5|.|17
CASSVEAGPYSNQPQHF
TGTGCCAGCAGCGTAGAAGCAGGGCCGTATAGCAATCAGCCCCAGCATTTT
>.|TRBV20-1|TRBJ2-2|.|11
CSAPRGGELFF
TGCAGTGCGCCTAGAGGCGGGGAGCTGTTTTTT
>.|TRBV7-9|TRBJ2-7|.|16
CSSSLGEGRLVYEQYF
TGTTCCAGCAGCTTAGGTGAGGGAAGATTAGTCTACGAGCAGTACTTC
>TRBD1|TRBV4-3|TRBJ2-2|.|16
CASSPPPGQGAGELFF
TGCGCCAGCAGCCCACCCCCGGGACAGGGGGCCGGGGAGCTGTTTTTT
>.|TRBV10-3|TRBJ1-6|.|13
CAISESSYSPLHF
TGTGCCATCAGTGAGTCGAGTTATTCACCCCTCCACTTT
>.|TRBV10-1|TRBJ2-3|once|13
CASSENVQDTQYF
TGCGCCAGCAGTGAAAATGTCCAAGATACGCAGTATTTT
>.|TRBV21-1|TRBJ2-1|.|17
CASSKQSNRASYNEQFF
TGTGCCAGCAGCAAGCAATCAAACAGGGCGTCCTACAATGAGCAGTTCTTC
>.|TRBV7-2|TRBJ1-3|.|15
CASSLAGQGGNTIYF
TGTGCCAGCAGCTTGGCTGGGCAGGGCGGAAACACCATATATTTT
>TRBD1|TRBV5-4|TRBJ2-7|.|14
CASSLRTGSYEQYF
TGTGCCAGCAGCTTGCGGACAGGCTCCTACGAGCAGTACTTC
>.|TRBV2|TRBJ1-4|.|15
CASSGRGGPNEKLFF
TGTGCCAGCAGTGGGCGTGGAGGCCCAAATGAAAAACTGTTTTTT
>TRBD1|TRBV19|TRBJ1-5|.|15
CATSVSDRAGQPQHF
TGTGCCACTTCTGTCTCGGACAGGGCGGGTCAGCCCCAGCATTTT
>.|TRBV19|TRBJ1-2|few|14
CASSLLQANYGYTF
TGTGCCAGTAGTTTACTCCAAGCTAACTATGGCTACACCTTC
>.|TRBV7-8|TRBJ2-3|.|14
CASSLSETTDTQYF
TGTGCCAGCAGCTTATCGGAGACCACAGATACGCAGTATTTT
>.|TRBV10-2|TRBJ1-4|.|11
CASSRNEKLFF
TGCGCCAGCAGTCGTAATGAAAAACTGTTTTTT
>.|TRBV6-5|TRBJ1-2|.|15
CASSYDARTRGGYTF
TGTGCCAGCAGTTACGATGCTCGGACAAGAGGAGGCTACACCTTC
>TRBD1|TRBV19|TRBJ2-5|.|14
CASSRTGAQETQYF
TGTGCCAGTAGTCGGACAGGGGCCCAAGAGACCCAGTACTTC
>TRBD1|TRBV11-2|TRBJ1-3|.|16
CASSHRDRRPGNTIYF
TGTGCCAGCAGCCATCGGGACAGGCGGCCTGGAAACACCATATATTTT
>.|TRBV7-2|TRBJ1-6|once|14
CASSLAGYNSPLHF
TGTGCCAGCAGCTTAGCCGGCTATAATTCACCCCTCCACTTT
>TRBD1|TRBV7-9|TRBJ2-2|.|15
CASRTGTGNTGELFF
TGTGCCAGCAGGACCGGGACAGGGAACACCGGGGAGCTGTTTTTT
>.|TRBV4-3|TRBJ1-2|.|14
CASSHPSAGYGYTF
TGCGCCAGCAGCCATCCCTCGGCAGGTTATGGCTACACCTTC
>.|TRBV7-2|TRBJ1-3|.|16
CASSPAYRDSGNTIYF
TGTGCCAGCAGCCCAGCCTACAGGGACTCTGGAAACACCATATATTTT
>TRBD1|TRBV4-3|TRBJ1-1|.|16
CASSQDPGQANTEAFF
TGCGCCAGCAGCCAAGATCCGGGACAGGCGAACACTGAAGCTTTCTTT
>TRBD1|TRBV19|TRBJ1-2|.|12
CATGTDDYGYTF
TGTGCAACAGGGACAGACGACTATGGCTACACCTTC
>.|TRBV30|TRBJ2-7|.|12
CAWSPNSYEQYF
TGTGCCTGGAGTCCCAACTCCTACGAGCAGTACTTC
>TRBD2|TRBV4-3|TRBJ2-7|few|19
CASSQDPSLAGGRSYEQYF
TGCGCCAGCAGCCAAGATCCATCTCTAGCGGGAGGGCGCTCCTACGAGCAGTACTTC
>TRBD1|TRBV6-5|TRBJ1-1|.|12
CATGTGNTEAFF
TGTGCCACCGGGACAGGGAACACTGAAGCTTTCTTT
>.|TRBV18|TRBJ1-1|few|14
CASSRGGRNTEAFF
TGTGCCAGCTCACGGGGGGGAAGGAACACTGAAGCTTTCTTT
>TRBD2|TRBV6-6|TRBJ2-5|.|16
CASSYRLAGGQETQYF
TGTGCCAGCAGTTACCGACTAGCGGGGGGGCAAGAGACCCAGTACTTC
>.|TRBV7-2|TRBJ1-1|few|13
CASSLEEYTEAFF
TGTGCCAGCAGCTTAGAGGAGTACACTGAAGCTTTCTTT
>TRBD1|TRBV29-1|TRBJ2-3|.|15
CSVGVGQGATDTQYF
TGCAGCGTTGGCGTCGGGCAGGGGGCTACAGATACGCAGTATTTT
>TRBD1|TRBV4-1|TRBJ1-2|.|14
CASSQPGQYYGYTF
TGCGCCAGCAGCCAACCGGGACAGTACTATGGCTACACCTTC
>.|TRBV6-5|TRBJ1-5|.|13
CASSELPYQPQHF
TGTGCCAGCAGTGAACTTCCCTACCAGCCCCAGCATTTT
>.|TRBV6-5|TRBJ1-6|few|14
CASSYGPPNSPLHF
TGTGCCAGCAGTTATGGCCCTCCGAATTCACCCCTCCACTTT
>.|TRBV30|TRBJ2-7|.|16
CAWSVGSLGQNYEQYF
TGTGCCTGGAGTGTAGGGTCTTTGGGACAAAACTACGAGCAGTACTTC
>.|TRBV7-2|TRBJ2-1|.|12
CASSMRDREQFF
TGTGCCAGCAGCATGCGGGATAGGGAGCAGTTCTTC
>.|TRBV5-8|TRBJ1-5|.|15
CASSLGTGKDQPQHF
TGTGCCAGCAGCTTGGGAACAGGGAAGGATCAGCCCCAGCATTTT
>TRBD1|TRBV19|TRBJ1-1|.|13
CASSDRAETEAFF
TGTGCCAGTAGTGACAGGGCGGAGACTGAAGCTTTCTTT
>TRBD2|TRBV11-2|TRBJ2-1|.|13
CASSLAGGHEQFF
TGTGCCAGCAGCTTAGCGGGGGGGCACGAGCAGTTCTTC
>.|TRBV5-4|TRBJ1-5|.|14
CASSWDRRVQPQHF
TGTGCCAGCAGCTGGGACCGGAGGGTCCAGCCCCAGCATTTT
>.|TRBV5-1|TRBJ2-5|.|17
CASSLGHRGGWEETQYF
TGCGCCAGCAGCTTGGGACACAGGGGAGGTTGGGAAGAGACCCAGTACTTC
>.|TRBV7-2|TRBJ2-5|once|14
CASSSPTGIETQYF
TGTGCCAGCAGCTCTCCCACAGGGATCGAGACCCAGTACTTC
>.|TRBV4-1|TRBJ2-7|.|13
CASSPDRSYEQYF
TGCGCCAGCAGCCCTGACAGGTCCTACGAGCAGTACTTC
>.|TRBV10-1|TRBJ2-7|.|14
CASSESTGKNEQYF
TGCGCCAGCAGTGAGTCAACAGGGAAGAACGAGCAGTACTTC
>.|TRBV9|TRBJ2-3|.|14
CASSVAKSTDTQYF
TGTGCCAGCAGCGTAGCTAAGAGCACAGATACGCAGTATTTT
>TRBD1|TRBV4-3|TRBJ2-2|.|16
CASSQEAGGHTGELFF
TGCGCCAGCAGCCAAGAGGCAGGGGGTCACACCGGGGAGCTGTTTTTT
>TRBD2|TRBV6-5|TRBJ2-1|.|16
CASSYSTSGVYNEQFF
TGTGCCAGCAGTTACTCAACTAGCGGGGTCTACAATGAGCAGTTCTTC
>.|TRBV6-1|TRBJ2-7|.|14
CASSGKGTLYEQYF
TGTGCCAGCAGCGGAAAGGGGACTCTGTACGAGCAGTACTTC
>TRBD1|TRBV25-1|TRBJ1-2|.|15
CASSEHQGAHYGYTF
TGTGCCAGCAGTGAACATCAGGGGGCTCACTATGGCTACACCTTC
>.|TRBV6-1|TRBJ1-2|few|14
CASIPEGQGYGYTF
TGTGCCAGCATTCCGGAGGGCCAGGGCTATGGCTACACCTTC
>TRBD1|TRBV6-6|TRBJ1-4|.|14
CASSWTGPIEKLFF
TGTGCCAGCAGTTGGACAGGCCCTATAGAAAAACTGTTTTTT